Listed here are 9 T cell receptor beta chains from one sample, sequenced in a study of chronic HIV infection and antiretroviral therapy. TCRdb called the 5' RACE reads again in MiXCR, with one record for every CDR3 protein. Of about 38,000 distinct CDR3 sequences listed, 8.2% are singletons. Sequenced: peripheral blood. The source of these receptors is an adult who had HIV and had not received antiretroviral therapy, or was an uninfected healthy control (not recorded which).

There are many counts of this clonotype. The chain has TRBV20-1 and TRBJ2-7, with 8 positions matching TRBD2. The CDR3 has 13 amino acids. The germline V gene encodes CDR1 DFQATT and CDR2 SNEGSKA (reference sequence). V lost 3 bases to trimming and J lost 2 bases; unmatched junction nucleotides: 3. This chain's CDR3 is CSASREGAYEQYF. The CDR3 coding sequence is TGCAGTGCTAGCCGGGAGGGAGCCTACGAGCAGTACTTC.

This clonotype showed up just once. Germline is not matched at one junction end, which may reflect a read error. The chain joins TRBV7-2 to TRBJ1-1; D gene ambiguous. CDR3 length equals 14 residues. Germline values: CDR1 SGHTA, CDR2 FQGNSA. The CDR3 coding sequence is TGTGCCAGCAGCGGACCCCCTCAGAACACTGAAACTTTCTTT. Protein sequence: CASSGPPQNTETFF.

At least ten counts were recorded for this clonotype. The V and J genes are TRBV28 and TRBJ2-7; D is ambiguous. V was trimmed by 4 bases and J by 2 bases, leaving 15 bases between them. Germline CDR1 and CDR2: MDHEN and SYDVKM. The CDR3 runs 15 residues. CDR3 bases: TGTGCCAGCAGTTCGACGGCCCGTCTGACCTACGAGCAGTACTTC. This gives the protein CASSSTARLTYEQYF.

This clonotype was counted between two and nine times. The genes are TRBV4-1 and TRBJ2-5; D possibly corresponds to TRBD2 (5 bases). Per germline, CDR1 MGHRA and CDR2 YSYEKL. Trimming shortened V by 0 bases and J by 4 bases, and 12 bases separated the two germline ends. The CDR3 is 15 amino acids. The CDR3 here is CASSQEGRAGETQYF. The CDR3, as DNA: TGCGCCAGCAGCCAAGAGGGTCGGGCGGGAGAGACCCAGTACTTC.

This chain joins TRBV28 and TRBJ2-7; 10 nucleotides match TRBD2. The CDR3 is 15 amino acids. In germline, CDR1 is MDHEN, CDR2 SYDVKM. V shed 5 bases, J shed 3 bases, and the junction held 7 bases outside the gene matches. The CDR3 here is CASSPVSSGSYEQYF. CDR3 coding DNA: TGTGCCAGCAGTCCCGTGTCTAGCGGGAGCTACGAGCAGTACTTC.

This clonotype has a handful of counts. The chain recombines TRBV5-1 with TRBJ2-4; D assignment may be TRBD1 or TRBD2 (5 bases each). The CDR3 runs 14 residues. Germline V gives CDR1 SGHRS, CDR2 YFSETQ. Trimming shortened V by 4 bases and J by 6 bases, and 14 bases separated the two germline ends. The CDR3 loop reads CASSTQGVGNIQYF. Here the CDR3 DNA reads TGCGCCAGCAGCACCCAGGGAGTAGGAAACATTCAGTACTTC.

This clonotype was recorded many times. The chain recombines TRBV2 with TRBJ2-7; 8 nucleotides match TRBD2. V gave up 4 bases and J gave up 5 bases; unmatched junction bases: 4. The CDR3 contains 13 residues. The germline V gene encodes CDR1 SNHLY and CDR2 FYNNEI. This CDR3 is CASSAGTRNEQYF. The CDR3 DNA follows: TGTGCCAGCAGTGCCGGGACTAGGAACGAGCAGTACTTC.

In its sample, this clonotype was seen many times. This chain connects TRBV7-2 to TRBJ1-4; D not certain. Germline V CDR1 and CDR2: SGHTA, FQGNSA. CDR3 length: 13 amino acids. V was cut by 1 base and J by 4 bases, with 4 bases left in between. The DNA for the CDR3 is TGTGCCAGCAGCTTAGGCAGTAATGAAAAACTGTTTTTT. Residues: CASSLGSNEKLFF.

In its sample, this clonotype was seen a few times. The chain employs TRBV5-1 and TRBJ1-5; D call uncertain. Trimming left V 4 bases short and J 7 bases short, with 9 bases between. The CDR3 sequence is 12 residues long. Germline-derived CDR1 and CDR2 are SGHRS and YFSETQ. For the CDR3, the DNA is TGCGCCAGCAGCGCCGTTAGCCAGCCCCAGCATTTT. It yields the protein CASSAVSQPQHF.